Each of the 24 T cell receptor beta chains below was sequenced from the same sample in a study of cytotoxic CD8 clonotypes in ibrutinib-treated CLL. The table came from immunoSEQ multiplex PCR; TCRdb's copy has only in-frame clones and leaves some out. The table lists about 160,000 clones, 84% of them singletons. The sample was PBMCs, taken after 24 months of ibrutinib treatment. These TCRs come from a human donor with chronic lymphocytic leukemia.

The sample holds one count of this clone. This chain joins TRBV29-1 and TRBJ1-2, with D possibly matching TRBD1 (5 bases). The germline V gene has CDR1 SQVTM and CDR2 ANQGSEA. The germline V and J ends were trimmed by 7 bases and 3 bases, with 12 bases remaining between them. The CDR3 loop spans 12 amino acids. CDR3 loop: CSAEDTYYGYTF. Written as DNA, the CDR3 is TGCAGCGCTGAGGACACATACTATGGCTACACCTTC.

Only one count was recorded for this clone. V gene TRBV19 combines with J gene TRBJ1-2; tentatively, D is TRBD1 (6 bases). Trimming cost V 7 bases and J 1 base, with 10 bases left between them. Germline V gives CDR1 LNHDA, CDR2 SQIVND (reference sequence). The CDR3 consists of 13 residues. The CDR3 DNA is TGTGCCAGTATTGGGACACATAACTATGGCTACACCTTC. The encoded protein is CASIGTHNYGYTF.

V and J are TRBV6-5 and TRBJ1-1; TRBD1 matches at 7 bases. V gave up 6 bases and J gave up 6 bases; unmatched junction bases: 7. Germline-derived CDR1 and CDR2 are MNHEY and SVGAGI. The CDR3 totals 13 residues. The CDR3 is CASRLTGFAEAFF. As DNA, the CDR3 is TGTGCCAGCAGGTTGACAGGGTTCGCTGAAGCTTTCTTT.

This clone has more than one count but fewer than ten. CDR3 DNA: TGTGCCAGCAGAGAGGACAGGGGAAATCAGCCCCAGCATTTT. Its protein product is CASREDRGNQPQHF. The gene calls are TRBV2 and TRBJ1-5; 9 nucleotides line up with TRBD1. Germline values: CDR1 SNHLY, CDR2 FYNNEI. The V gene end was trimmed by 6 bases and the J gene end by 4 bases; junction bases not matched to a gene: 4. The length of the CDR3 is 14 residues.

This clone was counted only a few times. The chain joins TRBV7-9 to TRBJ1-1; D not resolved. CDR1 is SEHNR, CDR2 FQNEAQ, per germline (reference sequence). Trimming took 6 bases from V and 3 from J, leaving 11 bases between them. This CDR3 region has 13 residues. The CDR3 DNA reads as TGTGCCAGCAGGTCGGTGGTTTACACTGAAGCTTTCTTT. Translated: CASRSVVYTEAFF. Full variable domain (outside the CDR3, taken from reference TRBV7-9 and TRBJ1-1): DTGVSQNPRHKITKRGQNVTFRCDPISEHNRLYWYRQTLGQGPEFLTYFQNEAQLEKSRLLSDRFSAERPKGSFSTLEIQRTEQGDSAMYLCASRSVVYTEAFFGQGTRLTVV.

J is TRBJ2-1 and V is TRBV10-1; a possible D gene is TRBD2 (6 bases). V lost 5 bases, J lost 7 bases, and 24 bases lay in between. The CDR3 is made up of 17 amino acids. The germline V gene encodes CDR1 WNHNN and CDR2 SYGVQD (reference sequence). The CDR3 is CASSSDRDSKGGNEQFF. The CDR3 DNA follows: TGCGCCAGCAGTTCCGACCGGGATTCAAAGGGAGGAAATGAGCAGTTCTTC.

This rearrangement joins TRBV30 to TRBJ2-1; 14 bases are a match to TRBD2. V lost 1 base and J lost 3; bases outside the gene matches: 11. Per germline, CDR1 GTSNPN and CDR2 SVGIG (reference sequence). This CDR3 spans 19 amino acids. CDR3 sequence (DNA): TGTGCCTGGAGTGGGATGGGGACTAGCGGGAGATCTGTCTACAATGAGCAGTTCTTC. Translation gives CAWSGMGTSGRSVYNEQFF.

The CDR3 sequence is CASSLGWGKSSYEQYF. CDR3 nucleotide sequence: TGCGCCAGCAGCTTGGGCTGGGGAAAGAGCTCCTACGAGCAGTACTTC. The J gene is TRBJ2-7, the V gene TRBV5-1, with D hard to call. Per germline, CDR1 SGHRS and CDR2 YFSETQ. V lost 0 bases and J lost 0, with 13 bases in between. CDR3 length: 16 residues.

This clone was seen just once. V is TRBV4-2 and J is TRBJ2-7; tentatively, D is TRBD2 (6 bases). CDR3 size: 15 residues. Germline CDR1 reads LGHNA; CDR2 reads YNFKEQ. V was cut by 6 bases and J by 2 bases, with 17 bases left in between. The CDR3 spells CASRVGEAGTYEQYF. The CDR3, as DNA: TGTGCCAGCAGGGTGGGGGAGGCTGGGACCTACGAGCAGTACTTC.

This rearrangement joins TRBV14 to TRBJ1-1, with D possibly being TRBD1 (5 bases). The CDR3 runs 13 residues. The V end lost 3 bases, the J end lost 4 bases, and 9 bases lay between the germline ends. Germline V gene sequence: CDR1 SGHDN, CDR2 FVKESK. The CDR3 spells CASSQGVSTEAFF. CDR3 nucleotide sequence: TGTGCCAGCAGCCAGGGGGTGAGCACTGAAGCTTTCTTT.

J is TRBJ1-1 and V is TRBV7-2; D not certain. This CDR3 has 13 amino acids. Germline CDR1 and CDR2: SGHTA and FQGNSA. Trimming removed 5 bases at V and 2 bases at J, with 9 bases between. The chain's CDR3 is CASSPGPNTEAFF. CDR3 sequence (DNA): TGTGCCAGCAGCCCCGGCCCAAACACTGAAGCTTTCTTT.

The genes are TRBV4-2 and TRBJ2-6, with unresolved D. The length of the CDR3 is 15 residues. Germline V gene lookup returns CDR1 LGHNA and CDR2 YNFKEQ. V gave up 2 bases and J gave up 4 bases, with 9 bases separating them. The CDR3 nucleotides read TGTGCCAGCAGCCAAATGCCCCGGGGGGCCAACGTCCTGACTTTC. This translates into CASSQMPRGANVLTF.

The J gene is TRBJ2-3, the V gene TRBV5-1, with TRBD2 identical over 10 bases. The germline V gene has CDR1 SGHRS and CDR2 YFSETQ. V gave up 0 bases and J gave up 2 bases; unmatched junction bases: 9. The CDR3 totals 18 residues. The CDR3 loop is CASSLVGLATHPTDTQYF. CDR3 bases: TGCGCCAGCAGCTTGGTGGGACTAGCGACACACCCCACAGATACGCAGTATTTT.

The chain uses TRBV30 and TRBJ2-1; possibly TRBD1 for D (5 bases). Germline V lookup: CDR1 GTSNPN, CDR2 SVGIG (reference sequence). V was cut by 7 bases and J by 1 base, with 17 bases left in between. The CDR3 is 15 amino acids. The CDR3 DNA follows: TGTGCCTCCTCGCCAGGTCAGGGATCCTACAATGAGCAGTTCTTC. It specifies CASSPGQGSYNEQFF.

The rearrangement uses TRBV19 and TRBJ1-1; D might be TRBD1 (6 bases). The CDR3 contains 13 residues. Germline-derived CDR1 and CDR2 are LNHDA and SQIVND (reference sequence). V was trimmed by 0 bases and J by 8 bases, leaving 10 bases between them. The CDR3 nucleotides are TGTGCCAGTAGTATAGAGGAGGGGGTCGAAGCTTTCTTT. It yields the protein CASSIEEGVEAFF. Full variable domain (remainder filled in from reference TRBV19 and TRBJ1-1): DGGITQSPKYLFRKEGQNVTLSCEQNLNHDAMYWYRQDPGQGLRLIYYSQIVNDFQKGDIAEGYSVSREKKESFPLTVTSAQKNPTAFYLCASSIEEGVEAFFGQGTRLTVV.

The rearrangement joins TRBV7-9 to TRBJ2-7; 13 bases map to TRBD2. The CDR3 is 19 amino acids. With 8 bases clipped from V and 3 bases from J, the junction kept 19 bases outside the gene matches. The germline V gene has CDR1 SEHNR and CDR2 FQNEAQ (reference sequence). The CDR3 DNA reads as TGTGCCAGCCGTCGAATGGGAGGAGGCACTAGCGGGAGGGGCTACGAGCAGTACTTC. Protein sequence: CASRRMGGGTSGRGYEQYF.

The V and J genes are TRBV9 and TRBJ2-5; D ambiguous. The CDR3 covers 13 residues. From germline, CDR1 is SGDLS and CDR2 YYNGEE. V gave up 0 bases and J gave up 4 bases, with 7 bases separating them. DNA of the CDR3: TGTGCCAGCAGCGTAGGCTTAGGAGAGACCCAGTACTTC. Amino acids: CASSVGLGETQYF.

The chain links TRBV7-9 to TRBJ2-7, with D possibly TRBD1 on 6 matching bases. V lost 5 bases to trimming and J lost 4 bases, with 18 bases between them. CDR1 is SEHNR, CDR2 FQNEAQ, per germline (reference sequence). The CDR3 consists of 15 residues. The CDR3 nucleotides read TGTGCCAGCAGCGCGACAGGAGTTTCCTATTACGAGCAGTACTTC. It codes for CASSATGVSYYEQYF.

This rearrangement joins TRBV28 to TRBJ2-7, with 9 nucleotides matching TRBD1. CDR1 is MDHEN and CDR2 is SYDVKM in the germline V gene. Germline trimming cut 5 bases from V and 3 bases from J; bases unmatched to any gene: 11. The CDR3 is 16 residues long. The CDR3 nucleotides are TGTGCCAGCAGTCCCCCCTGGACAGGGGCCGGCTACGAGCAGTACTTC. Its protein product is CASSPPWTGAGYEQYF.

The chain combines TRBV18 with TRBJ1-1, with 9 bases lining up with TRBD1. The CDR3 contains 15 residues. Germline V gene lookup returns CDR1 KGHSH and CDR2 LQKENI. The J segment lost 4 bases and the V segment lost 0 bases, leaving 3 bases of the junction unmatched. CDR3 DNA: TGTGCCAGCTCACCACCGGGACAGGGACGCACTGAAGCTTTCTTT. Translated, it gives CASSPPGQGRTEAFF.

The chain is built from TRBV5-4 and TRBJ1-6; D unclear. This CDR3 region has 15 residues. CDR1 is SGHNT and CDR2 is YYREEE in the germline V gene (reference sequence). Deletions cut 6 bases from V and 0 bases from J, with 10 bases between. The CDR3 loop reads CASTDFSSYNSPLHF. In DNA form, the CDR3 reads TGTGCCAGCACCGACTTTAGCTCCTATAATTCACCCCTCCACTTT.

The V call is TRBV2, the J call TRBJ2-5, with D unresolved. CDR3 length: 14 amino acids. CDR1 is SNHLY, CDR2 FYNNEI, per germline. V was pared by 6 bases and J by 4 bases, with 15 bases between. The CDR3 bases are TGTGCCAGCAGCGGTCGAACATGGGCAGAGACCCAGTACTTC. This gives the protein CASSGRTWAETQYF.

The rearrangement joins TRBV5-1 to TRBJ2-3, with 7 bases that match TRBD1. Germline lookup yields CDR1 SGHRS and CDR2 YFSETQ. The CDR3 is 15 amino acids. The trim removed 0 bases at V and 3 bases at J, leaving 4 bases unmatched. The chain's CDR3 is CASSLAGGVTDTQYF. Written as DNA, the CDR3 is TGCGCCAGCAGCTTGGCAGGGGGAGTAACAGATACGCAGTATTTT. The whole variable domain, filled in from reference TRBV5-1 and TRBJ2-3, reads KAGVTQTPRYLIKTRGQQVTLSCSPISGHRSVSWYQQTPGQGLQFLFEYFSETQRNKGNFPGRFSGRQFSNSRSEMNVSTLELGDSALYLCASSLAGGVTDTQYFGPGTRLTVL.

J is TRBJ2-3 and V is TRBV7-9; TRBD1 agrees at 9 bases. CDR3 length: 14 amino acids. Germline V gives CDR1 SEHNR, CDR2 FQNEAQ (reference sequence). After removal of 3 bases from V and 6 bases from J, the junction contained 4 bases not matched to a gene. CDR3 nucleotide sequence: TGTGCCAGCAGCTTGGGACAGGGTGTGGATACGCAGTATTTT. This codes for CASSLGQGVDTQYF. Based on the CDR3 plus reference TRBV7-9 and TRBJ2-3, the full variable domain is DTGVSQNPRHKITKRGQNVTFRCDPISEHNRLYWYRQTLGQGPEFLTYFQNEAQLEKSRLLSDRFSAERPKGSFSTLEIQRTEQGDSAMYLCASSLGQGVDTQYFGPGTRLTVL.